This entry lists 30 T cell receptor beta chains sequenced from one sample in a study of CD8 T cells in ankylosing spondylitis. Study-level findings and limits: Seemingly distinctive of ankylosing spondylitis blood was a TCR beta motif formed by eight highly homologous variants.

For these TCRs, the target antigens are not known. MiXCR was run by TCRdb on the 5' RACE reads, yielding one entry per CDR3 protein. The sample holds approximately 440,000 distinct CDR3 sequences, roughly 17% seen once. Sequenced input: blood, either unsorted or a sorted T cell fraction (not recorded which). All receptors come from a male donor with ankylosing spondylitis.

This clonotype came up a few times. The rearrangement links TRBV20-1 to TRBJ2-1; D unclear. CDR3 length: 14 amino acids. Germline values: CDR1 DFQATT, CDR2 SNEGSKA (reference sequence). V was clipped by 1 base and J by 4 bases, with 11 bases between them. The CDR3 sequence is CSARGTLPYNEQFF. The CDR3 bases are TGCAGTGCTAGAGGAACCCTACCTTACAATGAGCAGTTCTTC.

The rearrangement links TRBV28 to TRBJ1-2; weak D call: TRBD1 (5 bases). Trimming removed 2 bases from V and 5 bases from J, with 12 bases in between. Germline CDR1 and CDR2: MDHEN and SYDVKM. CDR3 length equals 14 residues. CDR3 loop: CASSLRDRRYGYTF. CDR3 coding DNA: TGTGCCAGCAGTTTAAGGGACCGACGGTATGGCTACACCTTC.

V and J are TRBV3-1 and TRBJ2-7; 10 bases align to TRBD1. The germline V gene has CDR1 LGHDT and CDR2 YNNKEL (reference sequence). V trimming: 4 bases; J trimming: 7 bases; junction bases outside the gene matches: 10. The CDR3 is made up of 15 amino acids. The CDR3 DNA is TGTGCCAGCAGCCCCCACGGGACAGGGGTGGGAGAGCAGTACTTC. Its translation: CASSPHGTGVGEQYF.

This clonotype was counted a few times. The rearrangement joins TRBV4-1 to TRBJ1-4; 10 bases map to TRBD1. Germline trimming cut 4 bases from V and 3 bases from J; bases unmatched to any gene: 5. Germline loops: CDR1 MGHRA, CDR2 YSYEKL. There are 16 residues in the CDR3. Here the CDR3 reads CASSLTGGLANEKLFF. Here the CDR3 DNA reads TGCGCCAGCAGCCTGACAGGGGGCTTGGCTAATGAAAAACTGTTTTTT.

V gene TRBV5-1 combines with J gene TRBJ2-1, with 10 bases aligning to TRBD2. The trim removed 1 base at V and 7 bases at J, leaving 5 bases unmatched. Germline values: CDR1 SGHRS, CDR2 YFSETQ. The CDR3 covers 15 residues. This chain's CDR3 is CASSLTSGTINEQFF. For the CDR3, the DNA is TGCGCCAGCAGCTTGACTAGCGGGACTATTAATGAGCAGTTCTTC.

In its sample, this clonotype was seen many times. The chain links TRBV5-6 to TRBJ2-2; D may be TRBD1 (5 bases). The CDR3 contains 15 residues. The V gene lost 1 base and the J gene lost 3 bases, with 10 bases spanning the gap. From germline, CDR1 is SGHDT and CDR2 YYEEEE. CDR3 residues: CASSLLDRYTGELFF. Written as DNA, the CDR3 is TGTGCCAGCAGCTTGTTAGACAGATACACCGGGGAGCTGTTTTTT.

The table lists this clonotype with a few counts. Written as DNA, the CDR3 is TGCGCCAGCAGCTCAGGACAGGGAGGCGAGCAGTACTTC. This gives the protein CASSSGQGGEQYF. This chain uses TRBV5-1 with TRBJ2-7, with TRBD1 matching 8 bases. CDR1 SGHRS and CDR2 YFSETQ come from the germline V gene. The V gene end was trimmed by 3 bases and the J gene end by 6 bases; junction bases not matched to a gene: 5. The CDR3 extends over 13 amino acids.

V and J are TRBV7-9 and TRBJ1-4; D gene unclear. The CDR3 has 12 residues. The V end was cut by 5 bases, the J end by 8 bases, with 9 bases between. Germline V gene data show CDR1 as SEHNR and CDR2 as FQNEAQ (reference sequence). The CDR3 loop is CASSHSGEKLFF. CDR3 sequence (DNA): TGTGCCAGCAGCCACAGTGGGGAAAAACTGTTTTTT.

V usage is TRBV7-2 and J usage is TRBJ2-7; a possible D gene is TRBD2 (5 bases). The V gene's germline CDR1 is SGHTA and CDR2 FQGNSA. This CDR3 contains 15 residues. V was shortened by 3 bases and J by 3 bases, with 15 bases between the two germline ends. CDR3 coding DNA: TGTGCCAGCAGCTTGGCCCCCGGAGAGGGCTACGAGCAGTACTTC. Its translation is CASSLAPGEGYEQYF.

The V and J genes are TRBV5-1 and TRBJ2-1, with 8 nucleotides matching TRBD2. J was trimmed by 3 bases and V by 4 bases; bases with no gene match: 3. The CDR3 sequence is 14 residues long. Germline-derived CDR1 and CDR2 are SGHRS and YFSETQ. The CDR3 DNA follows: TGCGCCAGCAGCCCGGCGGGGGGCTACAATGAGCAGTTCTTC. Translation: CASSPAGGYNEQFF.

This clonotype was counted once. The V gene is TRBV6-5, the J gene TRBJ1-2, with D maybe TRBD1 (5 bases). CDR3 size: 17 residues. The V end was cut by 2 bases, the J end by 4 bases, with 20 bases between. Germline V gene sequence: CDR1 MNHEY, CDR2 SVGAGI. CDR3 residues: CASSYRGPGTAGYGYTF. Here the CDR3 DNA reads TGTGCCAGCAGTTACAGGGGTCCGGGAACAGCGGGCTATGGCTACACCTTC.

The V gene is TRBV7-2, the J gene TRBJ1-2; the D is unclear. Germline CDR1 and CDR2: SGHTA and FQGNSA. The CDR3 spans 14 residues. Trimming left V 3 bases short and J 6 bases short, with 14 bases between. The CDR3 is CASSFSRGTDGYTF. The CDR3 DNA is TGTGCCAGCAGCTTTTCCCGGGGAACTGATGGCTACACCTTC.

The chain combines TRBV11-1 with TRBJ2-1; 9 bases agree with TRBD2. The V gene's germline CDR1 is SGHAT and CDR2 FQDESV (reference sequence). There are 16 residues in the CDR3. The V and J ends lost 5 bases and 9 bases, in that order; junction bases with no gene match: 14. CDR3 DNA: TGTGCCAGCAGCCTCCGGGAAGGCGGGAGGGCTGGTGAGCAGTTCTTC. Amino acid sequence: CASSLREGGRAGEQFF.

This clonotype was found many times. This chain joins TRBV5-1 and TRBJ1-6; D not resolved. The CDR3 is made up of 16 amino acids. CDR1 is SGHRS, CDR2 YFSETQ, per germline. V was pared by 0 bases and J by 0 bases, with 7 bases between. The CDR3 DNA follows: TGCGCCAGCAGCTTGGCACAGAGCTCCTATAATTCACCCCTCCACTTT. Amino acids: CASSLAQSSYNSPLHF.

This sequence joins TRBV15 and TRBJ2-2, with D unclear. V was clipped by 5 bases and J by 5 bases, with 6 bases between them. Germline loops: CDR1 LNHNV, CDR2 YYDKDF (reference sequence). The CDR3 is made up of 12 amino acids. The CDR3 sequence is CATSLQTGELFF. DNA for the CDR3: TGTGCCACCAGCCTACAGACCGGGGAGCTGTTTTTT.

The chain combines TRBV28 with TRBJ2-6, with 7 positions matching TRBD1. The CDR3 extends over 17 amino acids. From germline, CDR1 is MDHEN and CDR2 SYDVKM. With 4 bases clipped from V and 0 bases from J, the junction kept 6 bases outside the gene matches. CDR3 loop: CASSSQGYSSGANVLTF. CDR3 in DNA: TGTGCCAGCAGTTCACAGGGGTACAGCTCTGGGGCCAACGTCCTGACTTTC.

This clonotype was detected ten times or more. As DNA, the CDR3 is TGTGCCAGCAGCGGACAGCCCCGTACGCAGTATTTT. This translates into CASSGQPRTQYF. The chain uses TRBV7-2 and TRBJ2-3, with a weak D call TRBD1 (6 bases). Germline values: CDR1 SGHTA, CDR2 FQGNSA. Trimming took off 5 bases at V and 8 bases at J, with 11 bases between the two ends. The CDR3 covers 12 residues.

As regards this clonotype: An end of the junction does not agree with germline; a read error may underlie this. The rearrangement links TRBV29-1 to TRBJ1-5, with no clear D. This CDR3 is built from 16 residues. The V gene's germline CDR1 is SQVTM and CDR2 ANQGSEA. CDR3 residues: CSVEGEAQFKNQPQHF. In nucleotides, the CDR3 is TGTAGCGTTGAAGGAGAGGCCCAATTTAAAAATCAGCCCCAGCATTTT.

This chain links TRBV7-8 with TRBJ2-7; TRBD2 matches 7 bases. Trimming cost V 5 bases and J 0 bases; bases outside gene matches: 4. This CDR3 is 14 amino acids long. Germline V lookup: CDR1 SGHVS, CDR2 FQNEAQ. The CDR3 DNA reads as TGTGCCAGCAGCCTCCGGACTAGCTCCTACGAGCAGTACTTC. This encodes CASSLRTSSYEQYF.

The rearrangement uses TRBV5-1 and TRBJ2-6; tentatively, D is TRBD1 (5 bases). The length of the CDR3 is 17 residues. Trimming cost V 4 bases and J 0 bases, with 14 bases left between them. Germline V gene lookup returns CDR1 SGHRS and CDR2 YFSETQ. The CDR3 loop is CASSPILQASGANVLTF. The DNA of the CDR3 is TGCGCCAGCAGCCCGATACTACAGGCCTCTGGGGCCAACGTCCTGACTTTC.

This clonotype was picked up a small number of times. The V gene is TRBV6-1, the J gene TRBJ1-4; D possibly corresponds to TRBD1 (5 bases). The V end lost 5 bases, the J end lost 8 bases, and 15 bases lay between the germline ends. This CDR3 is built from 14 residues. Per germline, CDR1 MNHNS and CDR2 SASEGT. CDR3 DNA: TGTGCCAGCAGTACCGGGACTTCGGAGGAAAAACTGTTTTTT. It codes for CASSTGTSEEKLFF.

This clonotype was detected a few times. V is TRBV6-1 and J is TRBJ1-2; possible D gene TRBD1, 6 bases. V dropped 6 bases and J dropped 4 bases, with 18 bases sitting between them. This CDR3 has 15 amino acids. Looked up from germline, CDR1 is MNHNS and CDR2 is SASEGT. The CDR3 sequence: CASRRGGGLGYGYTF. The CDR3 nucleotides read TGTGCCAGCAGACGAGGAGGGGGGCTCGGCTATGGCTACACCTTC.

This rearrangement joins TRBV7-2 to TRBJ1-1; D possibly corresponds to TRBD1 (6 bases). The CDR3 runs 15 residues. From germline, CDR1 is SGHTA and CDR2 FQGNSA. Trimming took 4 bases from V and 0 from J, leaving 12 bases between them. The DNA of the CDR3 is TGTGCCAGCAGCTCCGCACAGGGAATGAACACTGAAGCTTTCTTT. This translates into CASSSAQGMNTEAFF.

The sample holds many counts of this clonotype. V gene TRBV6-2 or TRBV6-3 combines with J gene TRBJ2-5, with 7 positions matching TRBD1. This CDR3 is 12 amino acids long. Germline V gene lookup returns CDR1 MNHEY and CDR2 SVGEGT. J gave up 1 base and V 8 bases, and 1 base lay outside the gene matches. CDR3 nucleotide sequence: TGTGCCAGCCGGGACAGCCAAGAGACCCAGTACTTC. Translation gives CASRDSQETQYF.

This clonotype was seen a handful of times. The CDR3 here is CASSPSGSRGGTEAFF. For the CDR3, the DNA is TGTGCCAGCAGTCCTTCGGGCTCCAGGGGCGGAACTGAAGCTTTCTTT. The chain couples TRBV12-3 or TRBV12-4 to TRBJ1-1, with D possibly matching TRBD1 (6 bases). V was trimmed by 5 bases and J by 5 bases, leaving 21 bases between them. The CDR3 is made up of 16 amino acids.

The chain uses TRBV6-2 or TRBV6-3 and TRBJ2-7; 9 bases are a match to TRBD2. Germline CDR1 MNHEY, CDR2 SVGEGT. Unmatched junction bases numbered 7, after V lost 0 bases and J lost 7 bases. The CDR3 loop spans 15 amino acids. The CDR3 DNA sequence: TGTGCCAGCAGTTACTCGGCGACTAGCGGACTAGAGCAGTACTTC. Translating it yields CASSYSATSGLEQYF.

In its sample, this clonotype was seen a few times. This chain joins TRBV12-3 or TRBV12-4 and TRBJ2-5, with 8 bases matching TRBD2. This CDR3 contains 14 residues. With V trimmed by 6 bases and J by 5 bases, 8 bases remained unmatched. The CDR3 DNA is TGTGCCAGCAGCAACTCGGGAGGGCAGGAGACCCAGTACTTC. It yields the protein CASSNSGGQETQYF.

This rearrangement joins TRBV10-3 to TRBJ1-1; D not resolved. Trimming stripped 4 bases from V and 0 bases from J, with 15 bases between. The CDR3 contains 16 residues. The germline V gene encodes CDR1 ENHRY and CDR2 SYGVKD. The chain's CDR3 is CAISGWGNGMNTEAFF. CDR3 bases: TGTGCCATCAGTGGCTGGGGAAATGGAATGAACACTGAAGCTTTCTTT.

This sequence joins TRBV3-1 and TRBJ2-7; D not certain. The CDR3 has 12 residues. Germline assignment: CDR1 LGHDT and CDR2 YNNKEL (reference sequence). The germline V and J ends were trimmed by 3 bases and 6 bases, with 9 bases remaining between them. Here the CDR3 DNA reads TGTGCCAGCAGCCACAAGGTCTCCGAGCAGTACTTC. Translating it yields CASSHKVSEQYF.

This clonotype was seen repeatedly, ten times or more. In DNA, the CDR3 is TGCGCCAGCAGCCCCGGACTAGCGGTAACCGGGGAGCTGTTTTTT. Encoded protein: CASSPGLAVTGELFF. The chain couples TRBV5-1 to TRBJ2-2, with 10 bases aligning to TRBD2. CDR1 and CDR2 (germline): SGHRS, YFSETQ. The CDR3 consists of 15 residues. With V trimmed by 4 bases and J by 5 bases, 5 bases remained unmatched.